The 28 T cell receptor beta chains below were found in one sample sequenced in a study of OX40 agonist ivuxolimab in advanced cancers. Method: immunoSEQ multiplex PCR; TCRdb's copy keeps in-frame clones and lacks some. The data show roughly 65,000 clones, with nearly 90% seen just once and about 10% held by the top ten. The sample here was CD4+ or CD8+ T cells sorted from blood, taken in a trial of the OX40 agonist ivuxolimab. The receptors shown here come from an adult with an advanced solid tumor such as melanoma, head and neck, liver or kidney cancer.

This clone has only one observation. The rearrangement uses TRBV5-5 and TRBJ1-5; 7 nucleotides match TRBD1. The J segment lost 6 bases and the V segment lost 2 bases, leaving 8 bases of the junction unmatched. CDR3 length: 15 amino acids. The germline V gene has CDR1 SGHKS and CDR2 YYEKEE (reference sequence). The CDR3 DNA follows: TGTGCCAGCAGCTTAAGTCCGGGACAGATTCAGCCCCAGCATTTT. This codes for CASSLSPGQIQPQHF.

This sequence joins TRBV9 and TRBJ1-4; 9 bases are shared with TRBD1. The trim removed 0 bases at V and 5 bases at J, leaving 5 bases unmatched. The CDR3 consists of 16 residues. Per the germline V gene, CDR1 is SGDLS and CDR2 is YYNGEE. The CDR3 coding sequence is TGTGCCAGCAGCGTAGGTCGTGACAGGGGGAATGAAAAACTGTTTTTT. This codes for CASSVGRDRGNEKLFF.

The chain carries TRBV18 and TRBJ1-1; tentatively, D is TRBD1 (5 bases). Trimming pared 0 bases from V and 11 bases from J, leaving 13 bases between. The CDR3 is 13 residues long. The germline V gene encodes CDR1 KGHSH and CDR2 LQKENI. In DNA, the CDR3 is TGTGCCAGCTCACCACCTGTCCGCGGGGACGCTTTCTTT. This gives the protein CASSPPVRGDAFF.

The chain carries TRBV28 and TRBJ2-7; D gene unclear. CDR3 size: 14 residues. The V end lost 7 bases, the J end lost 2 bases, and 15 bases lay between the germline ends. In germline, CDR1 is MDHEN, CDR2 SYDVKM. In DNA, the CDR3 is TGTGCCAGCAAGGGTAATGGGAACACCTACGAGCAGTACTTC. As protein: CASKGNGNTYEQYF.

The chain uses TRBV2 and TRBJ2-3; TRBD2 aligns across 10 bases. The ends lost 5 bases at V and 0 bases at J; junction bases unmatched: 5. The CDR3 spans 16 residues. Looked up from germline, CDR1 is SNHLY and CDR2 is FYNNEI. This chain's CDR3 is CASSRGLAESTDTQYF. CDR3 in DNA: TGTGCCAGCAGTAGAGGACTAGCGGAAAGCACAGATACGCAGTATTTT.

The chain uses TRBV18 and TRBJ1-4, with D unclear. The V end was cut by 2 bases, the J end by 2 bases, with 6 bases between. This CDR3 has 14 amino acids. From germline, CDR1 is KGHSH and CDR2 LQKENI. The chain's CDR3 is CASSPSQTNEKLFF. The CDR3 nucleotides are TGTGCCAGCTCACCAAGTCAGACTAATGAAAAACTGTTTTTT.

This rearrangement joins TRBV14 to TRBJ1-1; 8 bases line up with TRBD1. CDR3 length: 17 residues. J lost 10 bases, V lost 0 bases, and 16 bases had no gene match. CDR1 is SGHDN, CDR2 FVKESK, per germline. CDR3 sequence reads: CASSQDLRTGKEWRAFF. The CDR3 coding sequence is TGTGCCAGCAGCCAAGATCTGAGGACAGGGAAAGAGTGGCGAGCTTTCTTT.

J is TRBJ2-4 and V is TRBV18, with TRBD2 identical over 11 bases. The CDR3 extends over 17 amino acids. Trimming cost V 2 bases and J 3 bases; bases outside gene matches: 6. Germline V lookup: CDR1 KGHSH, CDR2 LQKENI. CDR3 loop: CASSPEAGTSGKNIQYF. The CDR3 coding sequence is TGTGCCAGCTCACCAGAGGCCGGGACTAGCGGCAAAAACATTCAGTACTTC.

The chain uses TRBV28 and TRBJ1-5; possibly TRBD1 for D (5 bases). V was trimmed by 5 bases and J by 11 bases, leaving 19 bases between them. Germline CDR1 is MDHEN and CDR2 is SYDVKM. This CDR3 spans 14 amino acids. Here the CDR3 DNA reads TGTGCCAGCAGTGGCCTTGTTGGGGCTGGGGCCCAGCATTTT. This codes for CASSGLVGAGAQHF. The variable domain in full, completed from reference TRBV28 and TRBJ1-5, reads DVKVTQSSRYLVKRTGEKVFLECVQDMDHENMFWYRQDPGLGLRLIYFSYDVKMKEKGDIPEGYSVSREKKERFSLILESASTNQTSMYLCASSGLVGAGAQHFGDGTRLSIL.

This clone was recorded only once. The chain carries TRBV5-1 and TRBJ2-2; D is unclear. The CDR3 contains 13 residues. V lost 7 bases and J lost 5, with 12 bases in between. Germline assignment: CDR1 SGHRS and CDR2 YFSETQ. This CDR3 is CASGLQGTGELFF. The CDR3 nucleotides are TGCGCCAGCGGGCTGCAAGGAACCGGGGAGCTGTTTTTT.

The chain links TRBV5-8 to TRBJ1-1, with D unclear. V lost 1 base to trimming and J lost 5 bases, with 9 bases between them. The CDR3 runs 13 residues. Per the germline V gene, CDR1 is SGHTS and CDR2 is YDEGEE. CDR3 bases: TGTGCCAGCAGCTTGTTCAGAGGGACTGAAGCTTTCTTT. Protein product: CASSLFRGTEAFF.

The chain recombines TRBV6-5 with TRBJ2-1; D is uncertain. Per the germline V gene, CDR1 is MNHEY and CDR2 is SVGAGI. Trimming left V 10 bases short and J 0 bases short, with 13 bases between. The CDR3 contains 14 residues. The CDR3 reads CATRRRSSYNEQFF. For the CDR3, the DNA is TGTGCCACCAGACGACGGAGCTCCTACAATGAGCAGTTCTTC.

The chain recombines TRBV2 with TRBJ1-3; no clear D. The CDR3 is 13 residues long. V was pared by 7 bases and J by 0 bases, with 7 bases between. Germline loops: CDR1 SNHLY, CDR2 FYNNEI. CDR3 amino acids: CASTGSSGNTIYF. Written as DNA, the CDR3 is TGTGCCAGCACGGGAAGCTCTGGAAACACCATATATTTT.

The V gene is TRBV13, the J gene TRBJ2-7; D gene ambiguous. Germline V lookup: CDR1 PRHDT, CDR2 FYEKMQ (reference sequence). CDR3 length: 14 residues. Trimming removed 5 bases from V and 2 bases from J, with 13 bases in between. CDR3 in DNA: TGTGCCAGCAGCGCCTGGCCACAGACCTACGAGCAGTACTTC. It translates to CASSAWPQTYEQYF. The whole variable domain, remainder taken from reference TRBV13 and TRBJ2-7, is AAGVIQSPRHLIKEKRETATLKCYPIPRHDTVYWYQQGPGQDPQFLISFYEKMQSDKGSIPDRFSAQQFSDYHSELNMSSLELGDSALYFCASSAWPQTYEQYFGPGTRLTVT.

This chain joins TRBV28 and TRBJ2-3; 11 positions match TRBD2. V was clipped by 4 bases and J by 6 bases; unmatched bases: 12. The germline gives CDR1 MDHEN, CDR2 SYDVKM. The CDR3 totals 17 residues. The CDR3 DNA reads as TGTGCCAGCAGTTCCGTCATAACTAGCGGGAGTATGGATACGCAGTATTTT. It encodes CASSSVITSGSMDTQYF.

The rearrangement joins TRBV2 to TRBJ1-2; 8 bases map to TRBD1. The V gene's germline CDR1 is SNHLY and CDR2 FYNNEI. Germline trimming cut 4 bases from V and 6 bases from J; bases unmatched to any gene: 4. There are 13 residues in the CDR3. The CDR3 coding sequence is TGTGCCAGCAGTGGAACAGGGGGACATGGCTACACCTTC. Its translation: CASSGTGGHGYTF.

The CDR3 is CASRRTHNEQFF. In DNA, the CDR3 is TGTGCCAGCAGGCGAACTCACAATGAGCAGTTCTTC. The chain uses TRBV6-1 and TRBJ2-1, with D unresolved. The CDR3 is made up of 12 amino acids. CDR1 MNHNS and CDR2 SASEGT come from the germline V gene. V lost 6 bases, J lost 5 bases, and 8 bases lay in between.

The V call is TRBV18, the J call TRBJ1-1; D might be TRBD1 (5 bases). Trimming took 1 base from V and 7 from J, leaving 13 bases between them. The germline CDR1 and CDR2 sequences are KGHSH and LQKENI. This CDR3 region has 14 residues. The CDR3 reads CASSPQGGGIEAFF. CDR3 nucleotide sequence: TGTGCCAGCTCACCACAGGGTGGGGGGATTGAAGCTTTCTTT.

This sequence joins TRBV14 and TRBJ2-2; 12 bases align to TRBD1. J was trimmed by 5 bases and V by 0 bases; bases with no gene match: 4. The CDR3 length is 17 residues. Per germline, CDR1 SGHDN and CDR2 FVKESK. The CDR3: CASSQERDRGQTGELFF. The CDR3 DNA reads TGTGCCAGCAGCCAAGAGAGGGACAGGGGGCAGACCGGGGAGCTGTTTTTT.

The rearrangement uses TRBV29-1 and TRBJ2-3, with a weak D call TRBD1 (5 bases). Germline V gives CDR1 SQVTM, CDR2 ANQGSEA. Trimming removed 5 bases at V and 2 bases at J, with 20 bases between. The CDR3 is 16 amino acids. This CDR3 is CSVYVRVSFPTDTQYF. The CDR3 DNA reads as TGCAGCGTTTACGTCAGGGTTTCTTTCCCCACAGATACGCAGTATTTT.

The chain recombines TRBV15 with TRBJ1-5, with D perhaps matching TRBD1 (6 bases). Germline CDR1 and CDR2: LNHNV and YYDKDF (reference sequence). This CDR3 has 15 amino acids. V shed 1 base and J shed 9 bases, with 16 bases lying between them. The CDR3 region is CATSRAVGGAWPQHF. CDR3 nucleotides: TGTGCCACCAGCAGAGCGGTTGGGGGGGCCTGGCCCCAGCATTTT. The full variable domain, its missing parts supplied by reference TRBV15 and TRBJ1-5, is DAMVIQNPRYQVTQFGKPVTLSCSQTLNHNVMYWYQQKSSQAPKLLFHYYDKDFNNEADTPDNFQSRRPNTSFCFLDIRSPGLGDTAMYLCATSRAVGGAWPQHFGDGTRLSIL.

CDR3 region: CASRDRGTDNEKLFF. CDR3 DNA: TGTGCCAGTAGAGACAGGGGAACTGATAATGAAAAACTGTTTTTT. V usage is TRBV19 and J usage is TRBJ1-4, with 8 bases lining up with TRBD1. This CDR3 region has 15 residues. Germline CDR1 reads LNHDA; CDR2 reads SQIVND (reference sequence). V trimming: 6 bases; J trimming: 4 bases; junction bases outside the gene matches: 7.

This clone was recorded once. The chain carries TRBV6-1 and TRBJ2-1; D gene uncertain. The CDR3 is made up of 14 amino acids. Germline V CDR1 and CDR2: MNHNS, SASEGT. Trimming removed 7 bases from V and 2 bases from J, with 12 bases in between. The DNA for the CDR3 is TGTGCCAGCATCCGGGTTGCCACCTACAATGAGCAGTTCTTC. It is translated as CASIRVATYNEQFF.

The chain is built from TRBV11-3 and TRBJ2-5, with 8 bases matching TRBD2. The germline V gene encodes CDR1 SGHNT and CDR2 YENEEA. The V and J ends lost 5 bases and 5 bases, in that order; junction bases with no gene match: 10. This CDR3 contains 15 residues. This CDR3 is CASSRTGTRGETQYF. The DNA of the CDR3 is TGTGCCAGCAGCCGAACCGGGACTAGGGGTGAGACCCAGTACTTC.

This chain's CDR3 is CASSRLAGSSAGELFF. The DNA of the CDR3 is TGTGCCAGCAGCAGACTAGCGGGATCTTCGGCCGGGGAGCTGTTTTTT. V gene TRBV9 combines with J gene TRBJ2-2; TRBD2 agrees at 11 bases. This CDR3 has 16 residues. Trimming removed 4 bases from V and 6 bases from J; junction bases left unmatched: 8. In germline, CDR1 is SGDLS, CDR2 YYNGEE.

Concerning this clone itself: Without the conserved terminal phenylalanine or tryptophan, this CDR3 likely stems from a read error. This chain uses TRBV28 with TRBJ2-7; D may be TRBD2 (6 bases). The ends were cut back, 10 bases at V and 4 bases at J, with 14 bases in the middle. The CDR3 has 12 amino acids. Germline loops: CDR1 MDHEN, CDR2 SYDVKM. The CDR3 nucleotides read TGTGCCACCGCGGGGTACAGGTACGAGCAGTACCTC. It yields the protein CATAGYRYEQYL.

The rearrangement uses TRBV6-5 and TRBJ1-1, with 7 bases matching TRBD1. V shed 7 bases, J shed 0 bases, and the junction held 8 bases outside the gene matches. Germline V gene data show CDR1 as MNHEY and CDR2 as SVGAGI. This CDR3 region has 15 residues. The CDR3 protein is CASNLDRNMNTEAFF. The CDR3 DNA is TGTGCCAGCAACTTGGACAGGAACATGAACACTGAAGCTTTCTTT.

This sequence joins TRBV7-9 and TRBJ1-1, with TRBD1 matching over 10 bases. The germline CDR1 and CDR2 sequences are SEHNR and FQNEAQ (reference sequence). The ends lost 5 bases at V and 0 bases at J; junction bases unmatched: 9. This CDR3 is built from 17 residues. Here the CDR3 reads CASSHPTGGSVNTEAFF. DNA of the CDR3: TGTGCCAGCAGCCACCCGACAGGGGGCTCTGTGAACACTGAAGCTTTCTTT.